These 3 T cell receptor beta chains share one sample of origin, sequenced in a study of human CD4 T cells and Enterobacteriaceae. Memory CD4+ T cells were sorted as all CD4+ cells except CD45RA+CCR7+CD95- naive cells, over 98% pure. TCRdb's copy holds only in-frame clones and misses some; the assay was immunoSEQ multiplex PCR. This sample has tens of thousands of clones; almost 85% occur once, and the top ten carry around 1.5%. The specimen sequenced was memory CD4+ T cells from blood. The receptors were sampled from a human donor in good health.

The J gene is TRBJ2-1, the V gene TRBV19; weak D call: TRBD2 (5 bases). Germline values: CDR1 LNHDA, CDR2 SQIVND (reference sequence). Trimming took off 6 bases at V and 1 base at J, with 10 bases between the two ends. The CDR3 consists of 14 residues. CDR3 in amino acids: CASSLGSSYNEQFF. The CDR3 DNA sequence: TGTGCCAGTAGCCTGGGGAGTTCCTACAATGAGCAGTTCTTC. Drawing the rest from reference TRBV19 and TRBJ2-1, the complete variable domain is DGGITQSPKYLFRKEGQNVTLSCEQNLNHDAMYWYRQDPGQGLRLIYYSQIVNDFQKGDIAEGYSVSREKKESFPLTVTSAQKNPTAFYLCASSLGSSYNEQFFGPGTRLTVL.

In DNA, the CDR3 is TGTGCCAGCAGTGTAAGCAATTCACCCCTCCACTTT. It yields the protein CASSVSNSPLHF. The chain is built from TRBV2 and TRBJ1-6; the D is unclear. Germline V gene lookup returns CDR1 SNHLY and CDR2 FYNNEI. V gave up 4 bases and J gave up 7 bases, with 5 bases separating them. This CDR3 region has 12 residues.

The chain combines TRBV19 with TRBJ2-1; 10 nucleotides align to TRBD2. The CDR3 is 13 residues long. Germline assignment: CDR1 LNHDA and CDR2 SQIVND (reference sequence). After removal of 4 bases from V and 8 bases from J, the junction contained 2 bases not matched to a gene. The CDR3 DNA reads as TGTGCCAGTAGTAGAGGGACTAGCGATGAGCAGTTCTTC. It codes for CASSRGTSDEQFF.